This T cell receptor beta chain comes out of a study of T cells in localized non-small cell lung cancer. Repertoires were generated with immunoSEQ multiplex PCR, while TCRdb's copy carries only in-frame clones and drops some. This sample has some 82,000 clones; about three quarters occur once, and the top ten carry roughly 19%. CDR1 and CDR2 from the germline V gene are SGHNT and YYREEE (reference sequence). J lost 4 bases, V lost 0 bases, and 9 bases had no gene match. This CDR3 comprises 16 residues. This chain links TRBV5-4 with TRBJ2-5; 7 positions agree with TRBD2. The sequence came from a man aged 40 to 70 with stage II squamous cell lung carcinoma. The sequencing here drew on PBMCs, taken before any cancer treatment. Here the CDR3 DNA reads TGTGCCAGCAGCTTGGGAAGAGCGGGAACAGGAGAGACCCAGTACTTC. This translates into CASSLGRAGTGETQYF.